This paragraph reports one T cell receptor beta chain. No cognate antigen has been identified for it. Base-call qualities are not available, and no considerably larger clone is one nucleotide away. The sample comes from a study of cytomegalovirus exposure and HLA in healthy donors (dated by TCRdb to 2016 to 2017). Some background on the complete study: An earlier analysis of approximately 550 of the donors reported 276 Gb of sequence data and approximately 110 million unique TCR beta sequences from roughly 180 million T cells. The study aimed to test whether signatures of past pathogen exposure could be identified by cataloging public T cell receptors. The number of donors typed differed by locus, with about 629-630 for A, B, C, DRB1 and DQB1, more than 500 for DQA1, under 610 for DPA1, and under 490 for DPB1. To predict cytomegalovirus infection status, the study combined high-throughput TCR immunosequencing, statistical association of individual TCRs with disease status, and machine learning. A later genetic analysis used genome-wide SNP genotypes for about 65% of the roughly 700 donors, treating that subset as a discovery cohort. Because of strong linkage in the cohort, roughly five DR-DQ haplotypes were treated as single units for association and clustering. An early release that covered fewer than 750 HLA-typed donors contained approximately 300 gigabases of sequencing data and around 85 million unique TCR sequences. All discovery cohort repertoires had been generated using a single sequencing platform. An earlier analysis of some 600 of the donors applied high-throughput TCR beta sequencing to assess whether each TCR beta V gene segment acted as functional or pseudogenic. Donor age, sex, ethnicity and CMV serostatus were collected together with the repertoire data. The later analysis used no new phenotypic data to find candidate immune exposures, relying instead on TCR beta sequences and their occurrence across donors. A separate validation cohort of roughly 130 different subjects was used in addition to the 666-subject first cohort. A later analysis re-analyzed previously published TCR beta repertoires from 650 to 800 donors and added high-resolution HLA genotyping to study TCR occurrence patterns. Of the 300 to 400 genotyped donors, approximately 83% fell in the genetic ancestry cluster associated with self-reported Caucasian donors. On average, roughly 240,000 unique TCR beta nucleotide sequences were sequenced per donor among 398 genotyped donors of the cohort, with 15% to 20% of those sequences being non-productive. HLA typing covered class I and class II loci at four-digit resolution. The T cell repertoires of 666 subjects were profiled by immunosequencing and related to cytomegalovirus serostatus.

The library was produced with the immunoSEQ multiplex PCR assay. For the multiplex PCR, a mixture combining 60 forward primers for TCR Vbeta segments and 13 reverse primers for TCR Jbeta segments was used. The CDR3 region of rearranged TCR beta genes was amplified from genomic DNA by a multiplex PCR assay. The Illumina HiSeq System was used to sequence the amplified TCR beta libraries as 87-base-pair reads. On the study's bioinformatics: A later analysis counted some 74 million unique TCR beta chains across the 700 or so repertoires, and some 11 million of these chains were shared by at least two donors. To remove PCR and sequencing errors, raw reads were error-corrected and collapsed into unique sequences using a nearest-neighbor algorithm that merged closely related sequences. To assign V, D and J gene segments, CDR3 sequences were aligned to IMGT reference sequences. For a sequence to be retained, a match of at least six nucleotides to both a V gene segment and a J gene segment was required. Rearrangements were classified as productive when the CDR3 lacked stop codons and remained in frame with V and J, and all other rearrangements were classified as non-productive. Following IMGT convention, CDR3 was defined as the stretch from the second conserved V-encoded cysteine up to the conserved J-encoded phenylalanine. In an earlier analysis of around 540 of the donors, sequences lacking an unambiguous match to a single V gene segment were excluded. An earlier analysis of fewer than 750 of the donors called V segments functional above 56.7% productive rearrangements and segregating when the between-donor standard deviation exceeded 5%. A statistical classification framework was built for diagnosing cytomegalovirus status from the catalog of TCR beta chain sequences. In a later analysis, V and J genes were assigned by comparing TCR nucleotide sequences against IMGT/GENE-DB human TR gene sequences. In a later analysis, CDR3 sequences and most-parsimonious VDJ recombination scenarios were assigned using the TCRdist pipeline. In a later analysis, each TCR beta chain was defined by its CDR3 amino acid sequence together with its V-gene family, and reads without a unique V-gene family were excluded. As a way to deal with suspected cross-contamination and a sequencing artifact, a later analysis dropped approximately 590 nucleotide sequences that were highly shared and had low generation probability. In a later analysis, a clonal expansion index for each public chain was calculated from normalized within-repertoire ranks of inferred template counts. In a later analysis, generation probabilities were computed using a VDJ recombination model fitted to out-of-frame rearrangements, and the results were checked against IGoR. In a later analysis, TCR-TCR, TCR-HLA and TCR-CMV co-occurrence was scored with hypergeometric tests, and a repertoire-size bias correction was applied to TCR pairs. In a later analysis, false discovery rates were estimated by permuting HLA or CMV assignments 20 times. In a later analysis, co-occurring TCRs were grouped with DBSCAN, and TCRdist sequence similarity was added when clustering was performed within HLA-allele-positive subsets. Repertoires with fewer than 30,000 or more than 120,000 public chains, plus five repertoires with anomalous nucleotide sharing, were excluded from co-occurrence clustering. In its TCRdb copy, this immuneACCESS table keeps in-frame sequences only and misses some clones. Where compared with another copy, unresolved V genes explain less than half of these, and the others have no known cause. The V and J calls and clone size are taken from that table; D and trimming were inferred from the DNA. Within this sample are approximately 120,000 clones, with approximately 85% of them counted one time only. Of the sample, about 7% falls within the top ten clones.

In total, approximately 700 healthy bone marrow donors made up the cohort. At the time of sampling, all cohort members were nominally healthy, though unrecorded immune exposures were likely present. The donor was CMV seropositive and belonged to the group of 250 to 350 seropositive cohort members. A peripheral blood sample was collected from each donor, and TCR beta sequencing was performed on peripheral blood mononuclear cells. Genomic DNA extraction from the blood cell samples was performed with the Qiagen DNeasy Blood Extraction Kit. Results and caveats for the whole study, not just this receptor: The authors suggested that the approach could potentially be extended to other disease states and immunological phenotypes. Because the 87-base-pair reads could not distinguish some IMGT-functional V segments, including TRBV6-2 and TRBV6-3, those segments were excluded. According to a later analysis, TCR association rates differed among HLA loci, with DRB1 alleles showing the most associated TCRs and HLA-C alleles showing the fewest. Compared with the roughly 670-donor mean, donors in an Asian-associated ancestry cluster had fewer N-insertions in productive TCRs, according to a later genetic analysis. Several of the top co-occurrence clusters appeared to be linked to parvovirus B19, influenza, CMV and Epstein-Barr virus, according to a later analysis. Compared with equally common non-associated chains, HLA-associated TCR beta chains in a later analysis were more clonally expanded and had lower generation probabilities. Assigning TCR associations to individual alleles was difficult when HLA alleles, especially DR and DQ, strongly co-occurred. A cluster of highly shared sequence variants was judged likely to represent a technical artifact of the sequencing pipeline. Linkage disequilibrium might explain the correlated functional status among segregating V segments, but an unknown experimental factor could not be ruled out. Broadly in line with IMGT annotations, most TCR beta V segments showed up in productive rearrangements about 90% or about 30% of the time in an earlier analysis of roughly 590 of the donors. In vitro tests confirmed that a few of the cytomegalovirus-associated TCR beta chains recognize cytomegalovirus antigens. The earlier analysis of about 600 of the donors excluded fewer than 20 rarely observed V segments, including chromosome 9 orphons, because counts were too low. In this cohort, only TCR beta chains were sequenced, and detectable features were limited by the absence of alpha or paired-chain data. At a false discovery rate of 0.05, a later analysis linked roughly 17,000 TCR beta sequences to specific HLA alleles. The study gave a list of more than 150 TCR beta chains associated with cytomegalovirus. Across donors, most TCR sequences were observed very rarely, whereas some public TCRs were present in many individuals. A further reported finding was that TCR beta sequences accurately predicted the HLA-A and HLA-B alleles for most subjects in the first cohort. Cytomegalovirus status was reported to be diagnosed by the classifier with high specificity and sensitivity in both the original and validation cohorts. Sequencing depth was assumed to be roughly uniform across donors in the presence/absence analyses, though that assumption may not hold. HLA typing was unavailable for some donors at each locus, so association tests used only the typed subset. Immune exposure information for the cohort was limited to CMV serostatus. In a later genetic analysis, a missense DCLRE1C variant was associated with V-gene and J-gene trimming of TCR beta chains, and the association was replicated in an independent cohort. Most CMV-associated TCR beta chains appeared to be HLA-restricted in a later analysis, and the HLA associations seemed to be driven largely by CMV exposure.

The germline V gene encodes CDR1 MGHRA and CDR2 YSYEKL. Taken from cysteine to phenylalanine, the CDR3 has 15 residues. Solely the CDR3 DNA is kept, with 45 bases framed from the first base. V is clipped by 2 bases and J by 1 base, and the sequence between their germline boundaries is 11 bases long. Material: PBMCs. The chain uses TRBV4-1 and TRBJ2-5; a weak D assignment points to TRBD1 (5 bases agree). This receptor was taken from a woman aged 30 to 39 in good health and CMV-seropositive. The DNA sequence follows: TGCGCCAGCAGCCAATTTAGACAGACCCAAGAGACCCAGTACTTC. It translates as CASSQFRQTQETQYF.